This record looks at one T cell receptor beta chain sequence and its context. As originally analysed: Estimates of nucleated cell counts were drawn from the amplification of reference gene primers. Using immunoSEQ multiplex PCR, the repertoire was profiled, and TCRdb retains in-frame clones only, with some absent. For V, J and clone size, that table is used; D and trimming come from the DNA. Of approximately 210,000 clones in the sample, roughly 84% are singletons; the top ten hold about 1.9%. The sample originates from a study of blood T cell repertoires in COVID-19. Overall study context: Nucleic acid was either cDNA or gDNA, and it came from T cells, B-cell-depleted T cells, or PBMCs.

CDR1 SGHRS and CDR2 YFSETQ come from the germline V gene. CDR3 length: 12 residues. Unmatched junction bases numbered 1, after V lost 3 bases and J lost 4 bases. This chain joins TRBV5-1 and TRBJ2-7, with TRBD1 matching 7 bases. Sequenced: peripheral blood. The clonotype comes from a man aged 35 to 55 with active or convalescent COVID-19. CDR3: CASSSTGYEQYF. The CDR3 nucleotides read TGCGCCAGCAGCTCGACAGGGTACGAGCAGTACTTC.